This T cell receptor (beta chain) is from a study of T cells in narcolepsy. As for the study in general: Donors had narcolepsy type 1 or type 2, or were healthy controls. Whole-study findings and limits: Blood of same and different patients, but not healthy controls, reportedly held recurring autoreactive clonotypes.

The V end lost 8 bases, the J end lost 7 bases, and 13 bases lay between the germline ends. The CDR3 has 13 residues. The germline CDR1 and CDR2 sequences are SGDLS and YYNGEE. Here immunoSEQ multiplex PCR was the method, and the copy in TCRdb shows in-frame clones only, minus some. The table records fewer than 40,000 clones, more than 80% of them present only once. In regard to this clone: Its specificity is unknown.

The chain has TRBV9 and TRBJ1-6, with D tentatively TRBD1 (6 bases). The sequence was obtained from a human donor with narcolepsy. Sequencing was carried out using CD45RA- memory CD4+ T cells from PBMCs. Here the CDR3 reads CASSGAWNSPLHF. CDR3 sequence (DNA): TGTGCCAGTTCGGGGGCGTGGAATTCACCCCTCCACTTT.